Listed below are T cell receptor beta chains from one sample, sequenced in a study of shared clonotypes between healthy human individuals. The data were produced by immunoSEQ multiplex PCR, yet TCRdb's version contains in-frame clones alone and is incomplete. The sample consists of about a million clones, 60% to 80% of them appearing once. Sample: memory CD4+ T cells from PBMCs. These receptors were obtained from a man in his late teens or twenties in good health. Some clones in this sample may be carry-over from other donors' samples. Both conserved end residues are part of each CDR3. A D gene is named only where the DNA matches it firmly. Expanded clones are given a class, and other clones once, few, many or no size at all.

V,J,size,D,CDR3,DNA
TRBV5-6,TRBJ1-1,-,-,CASLGRRQGPRAFF,TGTGCCAGCCTGGGGAGGCGCCAGGGTCCCCGGGCTTTCTTT
TRBV4-3,TRBJ1-2,-,-,CASSQEISGGRLTF,TGCGCCAGCAGCCAAGAAATTAGCGGGGGCCGGCTTACCTTC
TRBV28,TRBJ1-5,-,TRBD1,CASTRTGAPQHF,TGTGCCAGCACGAGAACAGGGGCGCCCCAGCATTTT
TRBV5-1,TRBJ2-6,few,-,CASSWGLQALPVLTF,TGCGCCAGCAGCTGGGGTCTACAGGCCCTTCCCGTCCTGACTTTC
TRBV18,TRBJ2-7,-,-,CASSHGTNRDSEQYF,TGTGCCAGCTCCCACGGTACTAACAGGGATTCCGAGCAGTACTTC
TRBV29-1,TRBJ1-1,-,-,CSVLGGKNTEAFF,TGCAGCGTTTTAGGCGGTAAGAACACTGAAGCTTTCTTT
TRBV19,TRBJ2-5,-,-,CASIGYPGMYQETQYF,TGTGCCAGTATCGGGTACCCCGGGATGTACCAAGAGACCCAGTACTTC
TRBV7-3,TRBJ2-1,-,TRBD2,CASSTGAGVTYNEQFF,TGTGCCAGCAGCACCGGGGCGGGAGTGACCTACAATGAGCAGTTCTTC
TRBV7-9,TRBJ2-1,-,TRBD1,CASSSGTGPYNEQFF,TGTGCCAGCAGCTCCGGGACAGGCCCCTACAATGAGCAGTTCTTC
TRBV19,TRBJ2-2,-,-,CASSLAGRVTGELFF,TGTGCCAGTAGTCTGGCGGGCCGAGTTACCGGGGAGCTGTTTTTT
TRBV6-5,TRBJ1-1,-,-,CASRGGHLSTEAFF,TGTGCCAGCAGGGGGGGACATCTGAGCACTGAAGCTTTCTTT
TRBV27,TRBJ1-1,-,TRBD1,CASGRQGAGTEAFF,TGTGCCAGCGGGAGACAGGGGGCAGGCACTGAAGCTTTCTTT
TRBV18,TRBJ1-2,-,-,CASSNIQGEYGYTF,TGTGCCAGCTCAAACATCCAGGGAGAGTATGGCTACACCTTC
TRBV30,TRBJ2-3,-,-,CAWSVQIGGTQYF,TGTGCCTGGAGTGTACAAATTGGAGGTACGCAGTATTTT
TRBV19,TRBJ1-5,few,TRBD1,CASSTTGTANQPQHF,TGTGCCAGTAGTACCACCGGGACAGCTAATCAGCCCCAGCATTTT
TRBV7-2,TRBJ1-1,-,-,CASSLVGEFPVYEAFF,TGTGCCAGCAGCTTAGTTGGGGAGTTCCCTGTATATGAAGCTTTCTTT
TRBV5-1,TRBJ2-7,few,-,CASSFSGPSYEQYF,TGCGCCAGCAGCTTTAGCGGTCCCTCCTACGAGCAGTACTTC
TRBV13,TRBJ2-7,many,-,CASSLRGWRLEQYF,TGTGCCAGCTCGTTGAGGGGATGGCGGCTCGAGCAGTACTTC
TRBV5-1,TRBJ1-4,-,TRBD1,CASSRTGVNEKLFF,TGCGCCAGCAGCCGGACAGGGGTTAATGAAAAACTGTTTTTT
TRBV20-1,TRBJ1-2,few,-,CSATRRDGYTF,TGCAGTGCTACGCGACGTGATGGCTACACCTTC
TRBV5-1,TRBJ2-2,-,-,CASSRGLTGTGELFF,TGCGCCAGCAGCCGGGGACTCACGGGAACCGGGGAGCTGTTTTTT
TRBV18,TRBJ2-7,-,-,CASSPGQINEQYF,TGTGCCAGCTCACCCGGGCAGATAAACGAGCAGTACTTC
TRBV5-4,TRBJ2-7,once,TRBD2,CASSHGGASGRVEQYF,TGTGCCAGCAGCCACGGAGGGGCTAGCGGGAGGGTCGAGCAGTACTTC
TRBV5-1,TRBJ2-1,-,TRBD2,CASSPLAVGEYNEQFF,TGCGCCAGCAGCCCCCTAGCGGTTGGGGAATACAATGAGCAGTTCTTC
TRBV2,TRBJ2-4,-,TRBD2,CAGSGSLGNIQYF,TGTGCCGGAAGCGGGAGTTTGGGAAACATTCAGTACTTC
TRBV28,TRBJ1-5,once,-,CASSLSTGSSNQPQHF,TGTGCCAGCAGTTTATCCACAGGGAGTAGCAATCAGCCCCAGCATTTT
TRBV5-3,TRBJ2-7,-,-,CDHLWPYEQYF,TGTGACCACTTGTGGCCCTACGAGCAGTACTTC
TRBV9,TRBJ2-2,-,TRBD2,CASSVGAGGRVTEELFF,TGTGCCAGCAGCGTAGGTGCGGGAGGGCGGGTCACCGAGGAGCTGTTTTTT
TRBV5-1,TRBJ2-1,-,TRBD2,CASSWGGVNEQFF,TGCGCCAGCAGCTGGGGGGGAGTTAATGAGCAGTTCTTC
TRBV11-1,TRBJ2-6,-,-,CASSPLGTGANVLTF,TGTGCCAGCAGCCCCTTGGGAACTGGGGCCAACGTCCTGACTTTC
TRBV5-4,TRBJ1-1,-,TRBD1,CASSSTGGSEAFF,TGTGCCAGCAGCTCTACAGGGGGCTCTGAAGCTTTCTTT
TRBV4-2,TRBJ1-2,once,TRBD1,CASNPEDRGFYGYTF,TGTGCCAGCAACCCCGAGGACAGGGGGTTTTATGGCTACACCTTC
TRBV6-5,TRBJ2-5,many,TRBD2,CASSYYASGSRQTQYF,TGTGCCAGCAGTTACTACGCTAGCGGGAGCAGGCAGACCCAGTACTTC
TRBV7-2,TRBJ2-7,-,-,CASSLAPGVSYEQYF,TGTGCCAGCAGCTTAGCGCCGGGAGTTAGTTACGAGCAGTACTTC
TRBV18,TRBJ2-1,-,TRBD2,CASSPVTSGTYNEQFF,TGTGCCAGCTCACCGGTCACTAGCGGGACTTACAATGAGCAGTTCTTC
TRBV6-4,TRBJ2-1,-,-,CASSETGASNEQFF,TGTGCCAGCAGTGAGACGGGAGCGAGCAATGAGCAGTTCTTC
TRBV7-2,TRBJ1-1,-,TRBD1,CASSLGTGIIEAFF,TGTGCCAGCAGCTTAGGGACAGGGATAATAGAAGCTTTCTTT
TRBV28,TRBJ2-5,-,-,CASTLNPGTYQETQYF,TGTGCCAGCACCCTCAATCCGGGGACGTACCAAGAGACCCAGTACTTC
TRBV10-1,TRBJ1-2,-,-,CASSRAESYGYTF,TGCGCCAGCAGTAGGGCAGAAAGCTATGGCTACACCTTC
TRBV7-2,TRBJ2-7,-,-,CASSLAPSWTHSYEQYF,TGTGCCAGCAGCTTAGCCCCCTCGTGGACACACTCCTACGAGCAGTACTTC
TRBV4-2,TRBJ2-7,-,TRBD1,CASSRRRPDREAYEQYF,TGTGCCAGCAGCAGAAGACGGCCGGACAGGGAGGCCTACGAGCAGTACTTC
TRBV20-1,TRBJ1-1,-,-,CSARGGTEAFF,TGCAGTGCTAGAGGAGGCACTGAAGCTTTCTTT
TRBV5-6,TRBJ2-2,-,TRBD1,CASSWDRGRTGELFF,TGTGCCAGCAGCTGGGACAGGGGGCGTACCGGGGAGCTGTTTTTT
TRBV18,TRBJ2-1,-,TRBD2,CASSRLAGSPQFF,TGTGCCAGCTCACGACTAGCGGGGAGTCCGCAGTTCTTC
TRBV29-1,TRBJ2-7,-,-,CSVEGTDYEQYF,TGCAGCGTTGAAGGGACGGACTACGAGCAGTACTTC
TRBV7-3,TRBJ2-7,-,-,CASSLRATQEQYF,TGTGCCAGCAGCTTGAGGGCGACACAGGAGCAGTACTTC
TRBV28,TRBJ1-5,-,TRBD1,CASRSTGAGPQHF,TGTGCCAGCAGATCAACAGGGGCAGGGCCCCAGCATTTT
TRBV7-3,TRBJ2-7,-,-,CASSPRGGSSSYEQYF,TGTGCCAGCAGCCCAAGGGGGGGGTCAAGCTCCTACGAGCAGTACTTC
TRBV11-3,TRBJ2-3,-,-,CASSLGLGGADTQYF,TGTGCCAGCAGCTTAGGTTTGGGGGGTGCAGATACGCAGTATTTT
TRBV6-1,TRBJ2-3,few,-,CASSASWTDTQYF,TGTGCCAGCAGTGCGAGCTGGACAGATACGCAGTATTTT
TRBV5-5,TRBJ2-7,-,TRBD1,CASSFRTGAPPFYEQYF,TGTGCCAGCAGCTTCCGGACAGGGGCCCCTCCTTTCTACGAGCAGTACTTC
TRBV4-1,TRBJ2-1,few,-,CASSQEAPSAYNEQFF,TGCGCCAGCAGCCAAGAGGCCCCGAGCGCCTACAATGAGCAGTTCTTC
TRBV7-3,TRBJ2-3,-,-,CASSLGGATADTQYF,TGTGCCAGCAGCTTAGGGGGGGCGACGGCAGATACGCAGTATTTT
TRBV7-4,TRBJ1-5,-,TRBD1,CASSPPGTEVLLSNQPQHF,TGTGCCAGCAGCCCCCCGGGGACAGAGGTACTCCTTAGCAATCAGCCCCAGCATTTT
TRBV9,TRBJ2-5,-,-,CASSVEQQETQYF,TGTGCCAGCAGCGTAGAACAGCAAGAGACCCAGTACTTC
TRBV5-1,TRBJ1-1,-,TRBD1,CASSFRDSLEAFF,TGCGCCAGCAGCTTTAGGGACAGCCTTGAAGCTTTCTTT
TRBV5-1,TRBJ2-7,-,-,CASSLQGISYEQYF,TGCGCCAGCAGCTTGCAGGGGATCTCCTACGAGCAGTACTTC
TRBV5-1,TRBJ2-3,-,TRBD2,CASSLAQRGGTDTQYF,TGCGCCAGCAGCTTGGCCCAGCGGGGGGGCACAGATACGCAGTATTTT
TRBV27,TRBJ2-7,few,TRBD2,CASSLTSGRVYEQYF,TGTGCCAGCAGTTTGACTAGCGGGAGGGTCTACGAGCAGTACTTC